Listed here are 22 T cell receptor beta chains from one sample, sequenced in a study of PD-1 blockade in classical Hodgkin lymphoma. Time point specified: cycle 4 day 1 (C4D1), after less than 7 weeks of nivolumab. All patients experienced relapse after autologous stem cell transplantation, and brentuximab vedotin exposure was variable. Isolation of CD4+ T cells from thawed PBMCs was performed by magnetic negative selection. Generated by immunoSEQ multiplex PCR, the TCRdb table keeps only in-frame clones and is missing some. The table has tens of thousands of clones, around 79% seen once. The sample was CD4+ T cells from blood, taken before the fourth cycle of nivolumab. The receptor source for this set is a human donor with classical Hodgkin lymphoma.

This clone was recorded only once. V usage is TRBV7-9 and J usage is TRBJ1-3; D is uncertain. The V end was cut by 2 bases, the J end by 2 bases, with 10 bases between. The CDR3 is made up of 15 amino acids. Germline CDR1 SEHNR, CDR2 FQNEAQ (reference sequence). In nucleotides, the CDR3 is TGTGCCAGCAGCTTACCAGAGGGCCCTGGAAACACCATATATTTT. As protein: CASSLPEGPGNTIYF.

The chain carries TRBV9 and TRBJ2-2, with no clear D. V shed 0 bases and J shed 1 base, with 4 bases lying between them. Looked up from germline, CDR1 is SGDLS and CDR2 is YYNGEE. The CDR3 spans 14 residues. CDR3 DNA: TGTGCCAGCAGCGTAGGGGGGAACACCGGGGAGCTGTTTTTT. This codes for CASSVGGNTGELFF. Combining the CDR3 with reference TRBV9 and TRBJ2-2 gives the whole variable domain DSGVTQTPKHLITATGQRVTLRCSPRSGDLSVYWYQQSLDQGLQFLIQYYNGEERAKGNILERFSAQQFPDLHSELNLSSLELGDSALYFCASSVGGNTGELFFGEGSRLTVL.

This sequence joins TRBV11-2 and TRBJ2-7; no definite D call. CDR3 length: 14 amino acids. Per the germline V gene, CDR1 is SGHAT and CDR2 is FQNNGV. Trimming removed 3 bases at V and 4 bases at J, with 13 bases between. The chain's CDR3 is CASSFSGTVYEQYF. CDR3 bases: TGTGCCAGCAGCTTCTCCGGAACCGTTTACGAGCAGTACTTC.

The gene calls are TRBV19 and TRBJ1-2, with D unresolved. In germline, CDR1 is LNHDA, CDR2 SQIVND (reference sequence). CDR3 size: 14 residues. Deletions cut 4 bases from V and 8 bases from J, with 17 bases between. CDR3 residues: CASSTIGLALGYTF. The DNA for the CDR3 is TGTGCCAGTAGTACCATAGGGCTAGCTTTGGGCTACACCTTC. Looking up the rest from reference TRBV19 and TRBJ1-2 gives the full variable domain: DGGITQSPKYLFRKEGQNVTLSCEQNLNHDAMYWYRQDPGQGLRLIYYSQIVNDFQKGDIAEGYSVSREKKESFPLTVTSAQKNPTAFYLCASSTIGLALGYTFGSGTRLTVV.

This clone was seen once. The chain uses TRBV6-5 and TRBJ2-3; the D gene is possibly TRBD2 (6 bases). Germline lookup yields CDR1 MNHEY and CDR2 SVGAGI. The CDR3 loop spans 15 amino acids. The V end lost 7 bases, the J end lost 0 bases, and 14 bases lay between the germline ends. CDR3 sequence (DNA): TGTGCCAGCACCCGAAGCGGGTCTAGCACAGATACGCAGTATTTT. Translated: CASTRSGSSTDTQYF.

Only one count was recorded for this clone. The CDR3 loop reads CASSIAGLPYNEQFF. The CDR3 DNA follows: TGCGCCAGCAGCATAGCGGGACTCCCTTACAATGAGCAGTTCTTC. The V call is TRBV5-1, the J call TRBJ2-1; 8 bases are shared with TRBD2. The CDR3 consists of 15 residues. Germline CDR1 and CDR2: SGHRS and YFSETQ. Unmatched junction bases numbered 7, after V lost 4 bases and J lost 4 bases.

In DNA, the CDR3 is TGTGCCAGCAGTGAAGCGGCGGGCCTAGGCTCCTACGAGCAGTACTTC. Translated, it gives CASSEAAGLGSYEQYF. V usage is TRBV2 and J usage is TRBJ2-7; possible D gene TRBD2, 5 bases. V dropped 0 bases and J dropped 0 bases, with 12 bases sitting between them. The CDR3 length is 16 residues. CDR1 is SNHLY and CDR2 is FYNNEI in the germline V gene. The variable domain in full, with the rest retrieved from reference TRBV2 and TRBJ2-7, is EPEVTQTPSHQVTQMGQEVILRCVPISNHLYFYWYRQILGQKVEFLVSFYNNEISEKSEIFDDQFSVERPDGSNFTLKIRSTKLEDSAMYFCASSEAAGLGSYEQYFGPGTRLTVT.

The chain couples TRBV11-1 to TRBJ2-1; D remains unclear. Germline V gene lookup returns CDR1 SGHAT and CDR2 FQDESV (reference sequence). The CDR3 spans 14 residues. V was cut by 5 bases and J by 2 bases, with 10 bases left in between. CDR3 sequence: CASSGRPPYNEQFF. The CDR3 region has the DNA TGTGCCAGCAGCGGACGGCCTCCCTACAATGAGCAGTTCTTC.

This chain joins TRBV4-1 and TRBJ2-7; a weak D match, TRBD1 (5 bases). Germline V gene data show CDR1 as MGHRA and CDR2 as YSYEKL. V was trimmed by 1 base and J by 11 bases, leaving 18 bases between them. There are 14 residues in the CDR3. CDR3 nucleotide sequence: TGCGCCAGCAGCCAAGGCTCCAGGGTAAGAGGAAAGTACTTC. Encoded protein: CASSQGSRVRGKYF.

The J gene is TRBJ2-4, the V gene TRBV4-1, with TRBD2 identical over 7 bases. Germline loops: CDR1 MGHRA, CDR2 YSYEKL. This CDR3 has 14 amino acids. V shed 1 base and J 8 bases; nucleotides not matched to a gene: 5. The CDR3 sequence is CASSQVSREYIQYF. The CDR3 DNA reads as TGCGCCAGCAGCCAAGTTTCGCGGGAGTACATTCAGTACTTC.

The chain recombines TRBV18 with TRBJ2-1; 10 positions agree with TRBD2. Per the germline V gene, CDR1 is KGHSH and CDR2 is LQKENI. V shed 5 bases and J 1 base; nucleotides not matched to a gene: 2. The CDR3 loop spans 15 amino acids. CDR3 in DNA: TGTGCCAGCTCAGAAGCGGGGGGGTCCTACAATGAGCAGTTCTTC. Translated, it gives CASSEAGGSYNEQFF.

The chain carries TRBV29-1 and TRBJ1-2; no definite D call. There are 14 residues in the CDR3. Trimming removed 6 bases from V and 4 bases from J, with 18 bases in between. Germline V gives CDR1 SQVTM, CDR2 ANQGSEA. The CDR3 bases are TGCAGCGTGCCCCGGTCCAGTCCGGTCTATGGCTACACCTTC. Its translation is CSVPRSSPVYGYTF.

The rearrangement links TRBV28 to TRBJ2-5; maybe TRBD2 (6 bases). Germline V CDR1 and CDR2: MDHEN, SYDVKM. The V end lost 4 bases, the J end lost 5 bases, and 8 bases lay between the germline ends. This CDR3 spans 12 amino acids. Here the CDR3 reads CASSWGRETQYF. In DNA form, the CDR3 reads TGTGCCAGCAGTTGGGGGAGGGAGACCCAGTACTTC.

The chain links TRBV4-2 to TRBJ2-1, with 13 nucleotides matching TRBD2. After removal of 4 bases from V and 6 bases from J, the junction contained 3 bases not matched to a gene. The CDR3 consists of 15 residues. Germline V gene sequence: CDR1 LGHNA, CDR2 YNFKEQ. CDR3 in DNA: TGTGCCAGCAGCCCCGGACTAGCGGGAGCCAATGAGCAGTTCTTC. This encodes CASSPGLAGANEQFF.

The gene calls are TRBV6-5 and TRBJ1-1; D is unclear. The ends were cut back, 6 bases at V and 1 base at J, with 9 bases in the middle. Germline CDR1 is MNHEY and CDR2 is SVGAGI. The CDR3 extends over 13 amino acids. The CDR3 DNA sequence: TGTGCCAGCAGCCGGTGGCAGAACACTGAAGCTTTCTTT. This gives the protein CASSRWQNTEAFF.

The J gene is TRBJ2-3, the V gene TRBV6-5, with 9 bases matching TRBD1. With V trimmed by 2 bases and J by 6 bases, 3 bases remained unmatched. The CDR3 has 14 residues. The germline V gene encodes CDR1 MNHEY and CDR2 SVGAGI. The CDR3 DNA reads as TGTGCCAGCAGTTACGCGGACAGGGGTGATACGCAGTATTTT. As protein: CASSYADRGDTQYF.

The chain joins TRBV7-2 to TRBJ2-3; D tentatively reads TRBD1 or TRBD2 (6 bases each). This CDR3 has 14 amino acids. V dropped 1 base and J dropped 3 bases, with 8 bases sitting between them. In germline, CDR1 is SGHTA, CDR2 FQGNSA. The CDR3 DNA reads TGTGCCAGCAGCTTAGGGGGGGCTACAGATACGCAGTATTTT. Translating gives CASSLGGATDTQYF.

This clone turned up a few times. This chain joins TRBV6-6 and TRBJ1-5; TRBD1 is a possible D gene (5 bases). The CDR3 contains 16 residues. Germline V gives CDR1 MNHNY, CDR2 SVGAGI (reference sequence). Deletions cut 4 bases from V and 6 bases from J, with 19 bases between. As DNA, the CDR3 is TGTGCCAGCAGTTCCCTTCAGGGTGCTAGGGTTCAGCCCCAGCATTTT. Translation: CASSSLQGARVQPQHF.

The chain joins TRBV10-3 to TRBJ1-2; 10 positions agree with TRBD1. With 6 bases clipped from V and 8 bases from J, the junction kept 3 bases outside the gene matches. Germline CDR1 and CDR2: ENHRY and SYGVKD. The CDR3 spans 12 residues. The CDR3 region is CAIRGTGDGYTF. The CDR3 region has the DNA TGTGCCATCAGAGGGACAGGGGACGGCTACACCTTC.

This chain links TRBV5-5 with TRBJ1-1; possible D gene TRBD1, 6 bases. V was trimmed by 2 bases and J by 1 base, leaving 9 bases between them. Per the germline V gene, CDR1 is SGHKS and CDR2 is YYEKEE (reference sequence). The CDR3 has 14 residues. The CDR3 region has the DNA TGTGCCAGCAGCTTCCCGACAGGGAACACTGAAGCTTTCTTT. Translated: CASSFPTGNTEAFF.

The V call is TRBV28, the J call TRBJ2-1, with 11 bases identical to TRBD2. Germline V lookup: CDR1 MDHEN, CDR2 SYDVKM. The CDR3 sequence is 15 residues long. Trimming at V came to 6 bases and at J to 9 bases, leaving 10 bases not matched to a gene. The CDR3 DNA reads as TGTGCCAGCAGGCCCGGGACTAGCGGCCAGGGTGAGCAGTTCTTC. This sequence encodes CASRPGTSGQGEQFF.

This chain's CDR3 is CASRGSSYNEQFF. CDR3 coding DNA: TGTGCCTCGCGGGGTAGCTCCTACAATGAGCAGTTCTTC. The V gene is TRBV25-1, the J gene TRBJ2-1; D is perhaps TRBD2 (6 bases). Germline CDR1 MGHDK, CDR2 SYGVNS. Trimming shortened V by 11 bases and J by 0 bases, and 11 bases separated the two germline ends. The length of the CDR3 is 13 residues.